Listed below are T cell receptor beta chains from one sample, sequenced in a study of graft-versus-host responses after intestinal transplantation. Here immunoSEQ multiplex PCR was the method, and the copy in TCRdb shows in-frame clones only, minus some. The repertoire consists of about 54,000 clones, with roughly nine tenths occurring once and the leading ten covering around 5.1%. The material sequenced was PBMCs, taken nearly 670 days after intestinal transplant. These receptors came from a human patient who received an intestinal transplant, so some T cells may come from the graft donor. CDR3s include the opening cysteine and the closing phenylalanine or tryptophan. Fields, in order: CDR3 length, J gene, clone size, V gene, D gene, CDR3 protein, CDR3 DNA. D genes are given only for firm matches. Size tells how often a clone was seen (once, few, many) or the class of an expanded clone, and some rows leave it out.

len: 15; j_gene: TRBJ1-2; abundance: .; v_gene: TRBV6-5; d_gene: TRBD1; CDR3aa: CASSPTHRGHYGYTF; CDR3nt: TGTGCCAGCAGCCCTACCCACAGGGGCCACTATGGCTACACCTTC
len: 14; j_gene: TRBJ2-3; abundance: .; v_gene: TRBV9; d_gene: .; CDR3aa: CASSVANVGDTQYF; CDR3nt: TGTGCCAGCAGCGTAGCGAACGTTGGAGATACGCAGTATTTT
len: 13; j_gene: TRBJ1-4; abundance: .; v_gene: TRBV15; d_gene: .; CDR3aa: CATSPGTVEKLFF; CDR3nt: TGTGCCACCAGCCCCGGGACTGTTGAAAAACTGTTTTTT
len: 13; j_gene: TRBJ2-7; abundance: .; v_gene: TRBV6-1; d_gene: .; CDR3aa: CASSERHPYEQYF; CDR3nt: TGTGCCAGCAGTGAACGCCACCCTTACGAGCAGTACTTC
len: 12; j_gene: TRBJ1-1; abundance: .; v_gene: TRBV7-9; d_gene: .; CDR3aa: CASSLGNPEAFF; CDR3nt: TGTGCCAGCAGCTTAGGTAACCCTGAAGCTTTCTTT
len: 13; j_gene: TRBJ1-2; abundance: .; v_gene: TRBV18; d_gene: .; CDR3aa: CASTGDEVLGYTF; CDR3nt: TGTGCCAGCACTGGGGACGAGGTTCTTGGCTACACCTTC
len: 15; j_gene: TRBJ1-2; abundance: .; v_gene: TRBV4-1; d_gene: TRBD1; CDR3aa: CASSQDLRKGAGYTF; CDR3nt: TGCGCCAGCAGCCAAGATCTCCGAAAGGGGGCGGGCTACACCTTC
len: 15; j_gene: TRBJ2-5; abundance: .; v_gene: TRBV12-5; d_gene: TRBD2; CDR3aa: CASGLTAGGEETQYF; CDR3nt: TGTGCTAGTGGTTTGACGGCGGGGGGGGAAGAGACCCAGTACTTC
len: 13; j_gene: TRBJ1-4; abundance: once; v_gene: TRBV4-1; d_gene: .; CDR3aa: CASSQREDEKLFF; CDR3nt: TGCGCCAGCAGCCAAAGAGAGGATGAAAAACTGTTTTTT
len: 20; j_gene: TRBJ1-6; abundance: .; v_gene: TRBV13; d_gene: TRBD1; CDR3aa: CASSNREGQGGSSYNSPLHF; CDR3nt: TGTGCCAGCAGCAACCGCGAGGGACAGGGGGGTAGCTCCTATAATTCACCCCTCCACTTT
len: 14; j_gene: TRBJ1-4; abundance: .; v_gene: TRBV4-1; d_gene: .; CDR3aa: CASSQAPGDEKLFF; CDR3nt: TGCGCCAGCAGCCAGGCCCCAGGGGACGAAAAACTGTTTTTT
len: 15; j_gene: TRBJ1-1; abundance: .; v_gene: TRBV5-1; d_gene: .; CDR3aa: CASSLEGVVGTEAFF; CDR3nt: TGCGCCAGCAGCTTGGAAGGCGTCGTGGGCACTGAAGCTTTCTTT
len: 14; j_gene: TRBJ1-1; abundance: .; v_gene: TRBV10-2; d_gene: .; CDR3aa: CASSVGQWNTEAFF; CDR3nt: TGCGCCAGCAGTGTGGGACAATGGAACACTGAAGCTTTCTTT
len: 14; j_gene: TRBJ1-1; abundance: .; v_gene: TRBV18; d_gene: .; CDR3aa: CASSLYSEGAEAFF; CDR3nt: TGTGCCAGCTCTCTATATTCAGAAGGGGCTGAAGCTTTCTTT
len: 12; j_gene: TRBJ1-4; abundance: .; v_gene: TRBV6-5; d_gene: .; CDR3aa: CASAGMGEKLFF; CDR3nt: TGTGCCAGTGCAGGGATGGGTGAAAAACTGTTTTTT
len: 15; j_gene: TRBJ2-7; abundance: .; v_gene: TRBV5-1; d_gene: TRBD2; CDR3aa: CASSPGSGGAYEQYF; CDR3nt: TGCGCCAGCAGCCCAGGTAGCGGGGGGGCCTACGAGCAGTACTTC
len: 13; j_gene: TRBJ2-1; abundance: once; v_gene: TRBV7-8; d_gene: .; CDR3aa: CASSWDSYNEQFF; CDR3nt: TGTGCCAGCAGCTGGGACTCCTACAATGAGCAGTTCTTC
len: 15; j_gene: TRBJ2-7; abundance: .; v_gene: TRBV5-4; d_gene: .; CDR3aa: CASSLTRGPWGEQYF; CDR3nt: TGTGCCAGCAGCTTGACACGGGGGCCTTGGGGCGAGCAGTACTTC
len: 14; j_gene: TRBJ2-5; abundance: once; v_gene: TRBV6-5; d_gene: .; CDR3aa: CASQGTLRGETQYF; CDR3nt: TGTGCCAGCCAAGGGACGTTGAGGGGGGAGACCCAGTACTTC
len: 14; j_gene: TRBJ1-6; abundance: .; v_gene: TRBV6-5; d_gene: .; CDR3aa: CASSRGGAQSPLHF; CDR3nt: TGTGCCAGCAGTCGGGGAGGGGCTCAATCACCCCTCCACTTT
len: 13; j_gene: TRBJ1-1; abundance: .; v_gene: TRBV30; d_gene: .; CDR3aa: CAANTDKNTEAFF; CDR3nt: TGTGCGGCGAATACGGACAAGAACACTGAAGCTTTCTTT
len: 12; j_gene: TRBJ2-7; abundance: .; v_gene: TRBV7-9; d_gene: TRBD2; CDR3aa: CASTRGVREQYF; CDR3nt: TGTGCCAGCACCCGGGGGGTTCGGGAGCAGTACTTC
len: 15; j_gene: TRBJ2-1; abundance: once; v_gene: TRBV5-6; d_gene: .; CDR3aa: CASSLRQGNYNEQFF; CDR3nt: TGTGCCAGCAGCTTGAGGCAGGGGAATTACAATGAGCAGTTCTTC
len: 18; j_gene: TRBJ2-6; abundance: .; v_gene: TRBV7-2; d_gene: .; CDR3aa: CASSIAARRQSRANVLTF; CDR3nt: TGTGCCAGCAGCATTGCTGCGAGACGACAAAGTCGGGCCAACGTCCTGACTTTC
len: 14; j_gene: TRBJ1-2; abundance: .; v_gene: TRBV7-9; d_gene: .; CDR3aa: CASSLENANYGYTF; CDR3nt: TGTGCCAGCAGCTTAGAAAATGCTAACTATGGCTACACCTTC
len: 13; j_gene: TRBJ2-1; abundance: once; v_gene: TRBV29-1; d_gene: TRBD2; CDR3aa: CSFTERGANEQFF; CDR3nt: TGCAGCTTCACCGAGCGGGGGGCCAATGAGCAGTTCTTC
len: 15; j_gene: TRBJ2-3; abundance: few; v_gene: TRBV6-4; d_gene: TRBD1; CDR3aa: CASSDQGAHTDTQYF; CDR3nt: TGTGCCAGCAGTGACCAGGGGGCCCACACAGATACGCAGTATTTT
len: 15; j_gene: TRBJ1-4; abundance: .; v_gene: TRBV5-1; d_gene: .; CDR3aa: CASSFGGSLNEKLFF; CDR3nt: TGCGCCAGCAGCTTCGGGGGCAGCCTTAATGAAAAACTGTTTTTT
len: 13; j_gene: TRBJ1-1; abundance: .; v_gene: TRBV6-1; d_gene: .; CDR3aa: CASARVLETEAFF; CDR3nt: TGTGCCAGCGCAAGGGTACTTGAAACTGAAGCTTTCTTT
len: 15; j_gene: TRBJ2-5; abundance: .; v_gene: TRBV5-1; d_gene: .; CDR3aa: CASRPGGRGQETQYF; CDR3nt: TGCGCCAGCAGGCCAGGAGGCCGGGGCCAAGAGACCCAGTACTTC
len: 15; j_gene: TRBJ2-3; abundance: .; v_gene: TRBV7-9; d_gene: .; CDR3aa: CASTPTWVNTDTQYF; CDR3nt: TGTGCCAGCACCCCCACATGGGTGAACACAGATACGCAGTATTTT
len: 14; j_gene: TRBJ2-7; abundance: .; v_gene: TRBV7-9; d_gene: TRBD1; CDR3aa: CASRNRDSPYEQYF; CDR3nt: TGTGCCAGCAGAAATCGGGACAGTCCCTACGAGCAGTACTTC
len: 11; j_gene: TRBJ2-5; abundance: .; v_gene: TRBV19; d_gene: .; CDR3aa: CASSLQETQYF; CDR3nt: TGTGCCAGTAGTCTACAAGAGACCCAGTACTTC
len: 18; j_gene: TRBJ1-5; abundance: once; v_gene: TRBV7-8; d_gene: .; CDR3aa: CASSLTVGTGFAGQPQHF; CDR3nt: TGTGCCAGCAGCTTAACCGTCGGCACAGGGTTTGCGGGTCAGCCCCAGCATTTT
len: 14; j_gene: TRBJ1-6; abundance: once; v_gene: TRBV28; d_gene: .; CDR3aa: CASSAGAGRGTLHF; CDR3nt: TGTGCCAGCAGCGCCGGGGCCGGCAGAGGAACCCTCCACTTT
len: 14; j_gene: TRBJ2-5; abundance: once; v_gene: TRBV6-5; d_gene: .; CDR3aa: CASSYGGAQETQYF; CDR3nt: TGTGCCAGCAGTTACGGGGGGGCCCAAGAGACCCAGTACTTC
len: 12; j_gene: TRBJ1-2; abundance: .; v_gene: TRBV29-1; d_gene: .; CDR3aa: CSVLRPLWGYTF; CDR3nt: TGCAGCGTCCTTCGGCCGTTATGGGGCTACACCTTC
len: 15; j_gene: TRBJ2-7; abundance: .; v_gene: TRBV10-3; d_gene: TRBD2; CDR3aa: CAISEVSGGAAEQYF; CDR3nt: TGTGCCATCAGTGAGGTTAGCGGGGGGGCCGCCGAGCAGTACTTC